The entry that follows covers one T cell receptor beta chain sequence. The antigen remains unidentified. The sample is drawn from a study of identifying expanded T cells in peripheral blood. During the collection period, no donor immune events like infections were recorded. Study-level findings and limits: Over about two and four weeks, about 16.4 and 19 clones changed, versus roughly 1.1 between replicates.

Libraries were prepared by immunoSEQ multiplex PCR; TCRdb keeps only in-frame clonotypes and omits some of them. Of 100,000 or so clones listed, around 85% are singletons. Looked up from germline, CDR1 is SGHTA and CDR2 is FQGNSA. The CDR3 extends over 14 amino acids. V was cut by 0 bases and J by 2 bases, with 8 bases left in between. The sequence came from a person aged 18 to 75 in good health. The sequencing input was blood. The chain uses TRBV7-2 and TRBJ2-7, with a weak D call TRBD1 (5 bases). CDR3 region: CASSLAGVAYEQYF. The CDR3 coding sequence is TGTGCCAGCAGCTTAGCAGGGGTTGCCTACGAGCAGTACTTC.